This T cell receptor (beta chain) was sequenced for a study of T cells in pancreatic ductal adenocarcinoma. Selected pancreatic ductal adenocarcinoma patients had undergone surgery without neoadjuvant therapy. The CDR3 runs to 13 residues. Here immunoSEQ multiplex PCR was the method, and the copy in TCRdb shows in-frame clones only, minus some. The profile shows 25,000 to 35,000 clones, just over 90% of them singletons. This sequence joins TRBV21-1 and TRBJ2-7; the D segment call TRBD2 is taken from the table without a DNA check. TRBV21-1 is labeled a pseudogene. The sequencing sample was made of PBMCs. The TCR was taken from a human donor with pancreatic ductal adenocarcinoma. This CDR3 reads CASSKIDSYEQYF. CDR3 nucleotides: TGTGCCAGCAGCAAAATAGACTCCTACGAGCAGTACTTC.